A single sample gave rise to the 31 T cell receptor beta chains below, sequenced in a study. TCRdb re-derived calls from the RT-PCR reads in MiXCR, one entry per CDR3 protein. The repertoire holds more than 600,000 distinct CDR3 sequences, approximately 15% seen once, with roughly 4% in the top ten. Sequencing used memory CD4+ T cells from blood. Receptors were obtained from a female donor in good health, serving as a healthy control.

This clonotype was seen only a few times. V usage is TRBV20-1 and J usage is TRBJ2-1; D perhaps matches TRBD2 (6 bases). V lost 6 bases and J 0 bases, leaving 12 bases between the germline ends. The CDR3 spans 14 residues. Germline values: CDR1 DFQATT, CDR2 SNEGSKA (reference sequence). The CDR3 loop reads CSAPGVSSYNEQFF. CDR3 sequence (DNA): TGCAGTGCCCCGGGGGTTTCCTCCTACAATGAGCAGTTCTTC.

The rearrangement uses TRBV7-2 and TRBJ2-7; TRBD1 matches at 8 bases. V shed 5 bases, J shed 1 base, and the junction held 7 bases outside the gene matches. CDR1 SGHTA and CDR2 FQGNSA come from the germline V gene. The CDR3 has 15 amino acids. The DNA for the CDR3 is TGTGCCAGCAGCAAGGATCGGGACAGGTCCTACGAGCAGTACTTC. Its translation is CASSKDRDRSYEQYF.

The chain uses TRBV20-1 and TRBJ2-1; TRBD2 matches 10 bases. The CDR3 covers 13 residues. Germline CDR1 reads DFQATT; CDR2 reads SNEGSKA (reference sequence). The junction had 5 bases not matched to a gene; V was cut back by 4 bases and J by 8 bases. CDR3 residues: CSATGLAFDEQFF. DNA of the CDR3: TGCAGTGCTACGGGACTAGCGTTTGATGAGCAGTTCTTC.

This clonotype was seen repeatedly, ten times or more. The J gene is TRBJ2-5, the V gene TRBV9; no definite D call. This CDR3 is built from 17 residues. Germline CDR1 and CDR2: SGDLS and YYNGEE. Trimming pared 4 bases from V and 5 bases from J, leaving 24 bases between. Here the CDR3 DNA reads TGTGCCAGCAGCCTGCATCAGGACGGCACTCTTGGGGAGACCCAGTACTTC. It translates to CASSLHQDGTLGETQYF.

The chain is built from TRBV6-2 or TRBV6-3 and TRBJ1-2, with TRBD1 identical over 7 bases. V shed 8 bases, J shed 2 bases, and the junction held 5 bases outside the gene matches. The CDR3 covers 13 residues. Germline CDR1 reads MNHEY; CDR2 reads SVGEGT. The CDR3 DNA reads TGTGCCAGCTGGGGGACAGCCAACTATGGCTACACCTTC. Amino acids: CASWGTANYGYTF.

The V and J genes are TRBV10-2 and TRBJ1-1; 8 bases match TRBD1. Looked up from germline, CDR1 is WSHSY and CDR2 is SAAADI. The CDR3 covers 15 residues. The ends lost 6 bases at V and 3 bases at J; junction bases unmatched: 9. Written as DNA, the CDR3 is TGCGCCAGCAGCGTAGGACAGGGACGGGACACTGAAGCTTTCTTT. Translating gives CASSVGQGRDTEAFF.

The chain uses TRBV27 and TRBJ2-1, with 7 positions matching TRBD2. There are 16 residues in the CDR3. J gave up 10 bases and V 6 bases, and 18 bases lay outside the gene matches. Germline CDR1 and CDR2: MNHEY and SMNVEV (reference sequence). CDR3 sequence: CASSHLGGRAFGEQFF. The CDR3 coding sequence is TGTGCCAGCAGCCACCTAGGAGGGAGGGCCTTTGGGGAGCAGTTCTTC.

The chain carries TRBV7-2 and TRBJ2-3; D is possibly TRBD2 (7 bases). The length of the CDR3 is 16 residues. V was shortened by 7 bases and J by 5 bases, with 22 bases between the two germline ends. Germline assignment: CDR1 SGHTA and CDR2 FQGNSA. CDR3 coding DNA: TGTGCCAGCACAACCAGGCGTGGGGGGGCCGGAGATACGCAGTATTTT. It specifies CASTTRRGGAGDTQYF.

The chain links TRBV10-3 to TRBJ2-7, with D tentatively TRBD1 or TRBD2 (5 bases each). The V gene's germline CDR1 is ENHRY and CDR2 SYGVKD. Between the trimmed V and J ends, which lost 5 bases and 3 bases, there was a span of 11 bases. There are 13 residues in the CDR3. CDR3 sequence reads: CAISPGTVYEQYF. For the CDR3, the DNA is TGTGCCATCAGTCCCGGGACGGTCTACGAGCAGTACTTC.

The table lists this clonotype with a few counts. The rearrangement joins TRBV2 to TRBJ1-1, with 8 bases identical to TRBD1. Germline CDR1 reads SNHLY; CDR2 reads FYNNEI. The CDR3 consists of 16 residues. V lost 6 bases to trimming and J lost 1 base; unmatched junction nucleotides: 10. The CDR3 DNA reads as TGTGCCAGCAGCCGGGACAGGTTAGGGGCGAACACTGAAGCTTTCTTT. It translates to CASSRDRLGANTEAFF.

The chain combines TRBV7-9 with TRBJ2-3; the match to TRBD2 covers 11 bases. V was clipped by 4 bases and J by 6 bases; unmatched bases: 12. The V gene's germline CDR1 is SEHNR and CDR2 FQNEAQ (reference sequence). The CDR3 contains 17 residues. The CDR3 DNA is TGTGCCAGCAGCTCGATATCTAGCGGGGGGTTGGAGGATACGCAGTATTTT. This codes for CASSSISSGGLEDTQYF.

This CDR3 reads CASSASGKPQETQYF. The CDR3 region has the DNA TGTGCCAGCAGTGCAAGCGGGAAGCCTCAAGAGACCCAGTACTTC. The rearrangement joins TRBV25-1 to TRBJ2-5; TRBD2 agrees at 7 bases. Germline-derived CDR1 and CDR2 are MGHDK and SYGVNS. CDR3 length: 15 amino acids. Unmatched junction bases numbered 7, after V lost 4 bases and J lost 2 bases.

There are a few counts of this clonotype. The rearrangement joins TRBV6-2 or TRBV6-3 to TRBJ2-3, with 8 nucleotides matching TRBD2. The trim removed 5 bases at V and 5 bases at J, leaving 12 bases unmatched. The germline CDR1 and CDR2 sequences are MNHEY and SVGEGT. The CDR3 extends over 16 amino acids. DNA of the CDR3: TGTGCCAGCAGTCAACACCCCGGGGGGGCAGGAGATACGCAGTATTTT. It codes for CASSQHPGGAGDTQYF.

V is TRBV30 and J is TRBJ2-1; 10 nucleotides match TRBD2. V was pared by 2 bases and J by 5 bases, with 12 bases of the junction left unmatched. The CDR3 consists of 17 residues. Germline V lookup: CDR1 GTSNPN, CDR2 SVGIG (reference sequence). Here the CDR3 reads CAWSRTRTSGSNNEQFF. DNA of the CDR3: TGTGCCTGGAGTCGTACGAGGACTAGCGGATCGAACAATGAGCAGTTCTTC.

There are many counts of this clonotype. The chain couples TRBV6-6 to TRBJ2-2; the D is unclear. CDR3 length: 11 amino acids. Germline CDR1 MNHNY, CDR2 SVGAGI (reference sequence). V lost 6 bases and J lost 7, with 6 bases in between. The CDR3 spells CASSRRGELFF. For the CDR3, the DNA is TGTGCCAGCAGCCGCCGCGGGGAGCTGTTTTTT.

This clonotype has more than one count but fewer than ten. The chain links TRBV6-5 to TRBJ2-1, with TRBD2 identical over 10 bases. The CDR3 consists of 16 residues. Germline lookup yields CDR1 MNHEY and CDR2 SVGAGI. J gave up 5 bases and V 6 bases, and 10 bases lay outside the gene matches. In DNA form, the CDR3 reads TGTGCCAGCAGATTCCTTAGCGGGAGGAATGACAATGAGCAGTTCTTC. This translates into CASRFLSGRNDNEQFF.

The chain links TRBV6-2 or TRBV6-3 to TRBJ2-1; 12 nucleotides agree with TRBD2. V lost 9 bases and J lost 4; bases outside the gene matches: 7. From germline, CDR1 is MNHEY and CDR2 SVGEGT. The CDR3 sequence is 15 residues long. The CDR3 coding sequence is TGTGCCAGTTTTACTAGCGGGAGGTGGTACAATGAGCAGTTCTTC. Translated, it gives CASFTSGRWYNEQFF.

A few counts support this clonotype. The rearrangement links TRBV6-6 to TRBJ1-1, with D tentatively TRBD1 (6 bases). V was shortened by 7 bases and J by 0 bases, with 21 bases between the two germline ends. The CDR3 contains 17 residues. Germline CDR1 MNHNY, CDR2 SVGAGI (reference sequence). CDR3 DNA: TGTGCCAGCAATTCCCCCGGGGGGGGCAATATGAACACTGAAGCTTTCTTT. This sequence encodes CASNSPGGGNMNTEAFF.

This clonotype was counted ten times or more. V usage is TRBV9 and J usage is TRBJ1-5; 7 bases map to TRBD1. The CDR3 runs 14 residues. In germline, CDR1 is SGDLS, CDR2 YYNGEE. The V segment lost 3 bases and the J segment 7 bases; nucleotides outside the gene matches: 7. CDR3 sequence (DNA): TGTGCCAGCAGCGCCGACAGGGTTTTGCAGCCCCAGCATTTT. Its protein is CASSADRVLQPQHF.

V gene TRBV29-1 combines with J gene TRBJ1-1, with D unclear. Looked up from germline, CDR1 is SQVTM and CDR2 is ANQGSEA. The CDR3 is 13 residues long. V shed 2 bases and J shed 1 base, with 8 bases lying between them. CDR3 protein: CSVERFGNTEAFF. The CDR3 DNA is TGCAGCGTTGAAAGGTTTGGGAACACTGAAGCTTTCTTT.

At least ten counts were recorded for this clonotype. This sequence joins TRBV4-2 and TRBJ2-7, with TRBD1 matching over 8 bases. The CDR3 has 15 residues. The germline V gene encodes CDR1 LGHNA and CDR2 YNFKEQ. V shed 0 bases and J 4 bases; nucleotides not matched to a gene: 5. CDR3: CASSQDRTGLYEQYF. CDR3 bases: TGTGCCAGCAGCCAAGATCGGACAGGGCTGTACGAGCAGTACTTC.

The genes are TRBV5-5 and TRBJ2-3; D unresolved. CDR3 length: 17 residues. Germline V gene sequence: CDR1 SGHKS, CDR2 YYEKEE (reference sequence). The V and J ends lost 3 bases and 2 bases respectively, with 19 bases between them. Here the CDR3 DNA reads TGTGCCAGCAGCTCGTTTCTCTTCTCCGGTGTCACAGATACGCAGTATTTT. It specifies CASSSFLFSGVTDTQYF.

The rearrangement uses TRBV4-2 and TRBJ1-1; D not certain. V was cut by 2 bases and J by 5 bases, with 9 bases left in between. Germline assignment: CDR1 LGHNA and CDR2 YNFKEQ. The CDR3 spans 13 residues. CDR3 residues: CASSQIGETEAFF. The CDR3 DNA is TGTGCCAGCAGCCAAATAGGAGAAACTGAAGCTTTCTTT.

This clonotype has only a few counts. V usage is TRBV12-3 or TRBV12-4 and J usage is TRBJ1-1; maybe TRBD1 (5 bases). V was pared by 6 bases and J by 8 bases, with 13 bases between. The CDR3 has 12 residues. This chain's CDR3 is CASRPDKGEAFF. CDR3 sequence (DNA): TGTGCCAGCAGGCCCGACAAGGGGGAAGCTTTCTTT.

This clonotype has ten or more counts. The rearrangement joins TRBV6-5 to TRBJ1-1; the D gene is possibly TRBD1 (5 bases). V gave up 7 bases and J gave up 1 base, with 10 bases separating them. Germline loops: CDR1 MNHEY, CDR2 SVGAGI. The CDR3 extends over 13 amino acids. The CDR3 sequence: CASTGTENTEAFF. CDR3 sequence (DNA): TGTGCCAGCACCGGGACGGAGAACACTGAAGCTTTCTTT.

This chain connects TRBV9 to TRBJ2-3; 8 positions agree with TRBD1. The V gene end was trimmed by 3 bases and the J gene end by 2 bases; junction bases not matched to a gene: 5. The CDR3 is made up of 15 amino acids. Germline CDR1 SGDLS, CDR2 YYNGEE. The chain's CDR3 is CASSGRGLYTDTQYF. CDR3 coding DNA: TGTGCCAGCAGCGGCAGGGGGCTCTACACAGATACGCAGTATTTT.

The chain is built from TRBV28 and TRBJ1-1; D possibly corresponds to TRBD1 (5 bases). This CDR3 spans 17 amino acids. Trimming removed 5 bases at V and 0 bases at J, with 19 bases between. Germline V gives CDR1 MDHEN, CDR2 SYDVKM. The CDR3: CASSAHPPGTVNTEAFF. CDR3 in DNA: TGTGCCAGCAGTGCCCACCCACCCGGGACGGTGAACACTGAAGCTTTCTTT.

This clonotype was seen a handful of times. V is TRBV27 and J is TRBJ2-2; TRBD1 matches at 10 bases. Trimming took 4 bases from V and 4 from J; bases not matched to a gene: 6. This CDR3 has 16 residues. Germline-derived CDR1 and CDR2 are MNHEY and SMNVEV (reference sequence). The CDR3 loop reads CASSSGQGMGTGELFF. The CDR3, as DNA: TGTGCCAGCAGTTCGGGACAGGGGATGGGCACCGGGGAGCTGTTTTTT.

This clonotype was detected only a few times. The chain carries TRBV5-4 and TRBJ2-7, with D unclear. Germline values: CDR1 SGHNT, CDR2 YYREEE (reference sequence). The CDR3 sequence is 15 residues long. V dropped 0 bases and J dropped 0 bases, with 10 bases sitting between them. The CDR3 here is CASSLVSDGSYEQYF. The CDR3 DNA reads as TGTGCCAGCAGCTTGGTTTCAGACGGCTCCTACGAGCAGTACTTC.

The chain is built from TRBV18 and TRBJ1-2; 7 bases agree with TRBD1. This CDR3 comprises 16 residues. V was clipped by 5 bases and J by 2 bases; unmatched bases: 11. Germline V CDR1 and CDR2: KGHSH, LQKENI. The CDR3 bases are TGTGCCAGCTCAGGCGGATCCGGGACAGCCAACTATGGCTACACCTTC. Amino acids: CASSGGSGTANYGYTF.

This clonotype was seen more than once but under ten times. This chain uses TRBV12-3 or TRBV12-4 with TRBJ2-2; TRBD1 is a possible D gene (5 bases). The CDR3 loop spans 14 amino acids. Trimming took 6 bases from V and 0 from J, leaving 8 bases between them. The CDR3 sequence: CASSQQANTGELFF. The CDR3 DNA is TGTGCCAGCAGCCAACAGGCGAACACCGGGGAGCTGTTTTTT.